This is a list of T cell receptor beta chains from one sample in a study of PD-1 blockade in mismatch repair-deficient tumors. Clones were read by immunoSEQ multiplex PCR, and TCRdb kept only the in-frame ones, dropping some. This table holds some 110,000 clones, around three quarters found once. The sample in question was peripheral blood, obtained just over 59 weeks after starting pembrolizumab. Receptors originate from an adult with mismatch repair-deficient cancer. The CDR3 runs from the conserved cysteine through the conserved F or W. A D gene is named only where the DNA matches it firmly. Clone size is given for some rows only: seen once, a few or many times, or a class if the clone is expanded.

D | J | size | V | CDR3 | DNA
- | TRBJ2-7 | - | TRBV6-6 | CASSYSRGSYEQYF | TGTGCCAGCAGTTACTCGAGGGGGTCCTACGAGCAGTACTTC
- | TRBJ2-7 | - | TRBV30 | CAWSDVRTHEQYF | TGTGCCTGGAGTGATGTAAGAACCCACGAGCAGTACTTC
- | TRBJ2-7 | - | TRBV15 | CATSGTRQAEQYF | TGTGCCACCAGCGGGACCAGACAGGCCGAGCAGTACTTC
TRBD2 | TRBJ2-1 | - | TRBV9 | CASSLGGLVIHEQFF | TGTGCCAGCAGCCTCGGGGGACTAGTTATTCATGAGCAGTTCTTC
- | TRBJ1-5 | - | TRBV6-6 | CASGNQPQHF | TGTGCCAGCGGGAATCAGCCCCAGCATTTT
TRBD1 | TRBJ2-5 | - | TRBV5-4 | CASSSPGTGMETQYF | TGTGCCAGCAGCTCGCCCGGGACAGGGATGGAGACCCAGTACTTC
- | TRBJ2-1 | - | TRBV19 | CASSILQISEQFF | TGTGCCAGTAGTATATTGCAGATTAGTGAGCAGTTCTTC
TRBD2 | TRBJ2-1 | - | TRBV5-4 | CASSLPTSGVTEQFF | TGTGCCAGCAGCTTGCCGACTAGCGGGGTTACGGAGCAGTTCTTC
- | TRBJ1-5 | few | TRBV30 | CAWSLYSNQPQHF | TGTGCCTGGAGTCTTTATAGCAATCAGCCCCAGCATTTT
- | TRBJ1-3 | - | TRBV18 | CASSPRVRTDGNTIYF | TGTGCCAGCTCACCGCGTGTGAGGACAGATGGAAACACCATATATTTT
- | TRBJ2-3 | once | TRBV28 | CASSFGGTSTDTQYF | TGTGCCAGCAGTTTTGGGGGTACTAGCACAGATACGCAGTATTTT
- | TRBJ2-2 | - | TRBV9 | CASSKGLEVGELFF | TGTGCCAGCAGCAAAGGGCTTGAGGTCGGGGAGCTGTTTTTT
- | TRBJ1-1 | - | TRBV5-1 | CASSEQAPTTEAFF | TGCGCCAGCAGCGAACAGGCACCGACCACTGAAGCTTTCTTT
- | TRBJ2-1 | once | TRBV4-1 | CASSQSWQQFF | TGCGCCAGCAGCCAATCCTGGCAGCAGTTCTTC
- | TRBJ2-7 | - | TRBV11-2 | CASSLTIGSYEQYF | TGTGCCAGCAGCTTAACCATCGGCTCCTACGAGCAGTACTTC
- | TRBJ1-2 | - | TRBV5-1 | CASSQGQNYGYTF | TGCGCCAGCAGCCAAGGACAGAACTATGGCTACACCTTC
- | TRBJ2-7 | - | TRBV6-5 | CASSLQTGLTYEQYF | TGTGCCAGCAGTCTACAGACAGGTTTAACCTACGAGCAGTACTTC
TRBD1 | TRBJ1-2 | - | TRBV25-1 | CASSEFNRGDYGYTF | TGTGCCAGCAGTGAATTTAACAGGGGTGACTATGGCTACACCTTC
- | TRBJ2-1 | - | TRBV5-3 | CARSRAGATYNEQFF | TGTGCCAGAAGCCGCGCAGGGGCCACCTACAATGAGCAGTTCTTC
- | TRBJ2-3 | once | TRBV4-3 | CASSQDNGQGTDTQYF | TGCGCCAGCAGCCAAGATAACGGGCAGGGGACAGATACGCAGTATTTT
- | TRBJ2-7 | - | TRBV7-2 | CASSTDGSGQYF | TGTGCCAGCAGCACCGACGGCTCGGGGCAGTACTTC
- | TRBJ1-2 | - | TRBV28 | CASSLTNYGYTF | TGTGCCAGCAGTTTGACTAACTATGGCTACACCTTC
TRBD1 | TRBJ2-1 | - | TRBV2 | CASSEGTGINEQFF | TGTGCCAGCAGTGAGGGGACAGGGATCAATGAGCAGTTCTTC
- | TRBJ1-1 | - | TRBV10-3 | CAISDKSRNTEAFF | TGTGCCATCAGTGACAAGAGCAGGAACACTGAAGCTTTCTTT
TRBD1 | TRBJ2-5 | - | TRBV30 | CAWSVDRGETQYF | TGTGCCTGGAGTGTAGACAGGGGGGAGACCCAGTACTTC
TRBD2 | TRBJ2-7 | - | TRBV29-1 | CSVEDEREFSYEQYF | TGCAGCGTTGAAGACGAGCGGGAGTTCTCCTACGAGCAGTACTTC
- | TRBJ1-2 | - | TRBV19 | CASTPSPGSLANYGYTF | TGTGCCAGTACCCCTAGCCCCGGGAGCCTAGCTAACTATGGCTACACCTTC
- | TRBJ2-7 | - | TRBV14 | CASSPGFSEQYF | TGTGCCAGCAGCCCCGGTTTCTCCGAGCAGTACTTC
TRBD1 | TRBJ1-2 | - | TRBV11-2 | CASSLTGKESHGYTF | TGTGCCAGCAGCTTGACAGGGAAGGAAAGTCATGGCTACACCTTC
- | TRBJ2-2 | - | TRBV9 | CASSPGPTGELFF | TGTGCCAGCAGCCCCGGGCCCACCGGGGAGCTGTTTTTT
- | TRBJ2-6 | few | TRBV12-5 | CASGLGYSGANVLTF | TGTGCTAGTGGCCTGGGGTACTCTGGGGCCAACGTCCTGACTTTC
TRBD1 | TRBJ1-2 | few | TRBV29-1 | CSVETGQDGYTF | TGCAGCGTTGAAACGGGACAGGATGGCTACACCTTC
TRBD2 | TRBJ2-7 | - | TRBV5-5 | CASSPALAANYEQYF | TGTGCCAGCAGCCCAGCCCTAGCGGCCAACTACGAGCAGTACTTC
TRBD2 | TRBJ2-3 | - | TRBV5-4 | CASSSGTSGRSSTDTQYF | TGTGCCAGCAGCTCCGGGACTAGCGGGAGGTCTAGCACAGATACGCAGTATTTT
- | TRBJ2-7 | many | TRBV5-1 | CASRGGGSAYEQYF | TGCGCCAGCAGAGGTGGAGGATCAGCCTACGAGCAGTACTTC
- | TRBJ2-3 | - | TRBV29-1 | CSVEKTGHPDTQYF | TGCAGCGTTGAGAAAACAGGGCACCCCGATACGCAGTATTTT
TRBD1 | TRBJ1-5 | - | TRBV28 | CASRYDRVDQPQHF | TGTGCCAGCAGATACGACAGGGTGGATCAGCCCCAGCATTTT
TRBD2 | TRBJ2-1 | - | TRBV19 | CASSTASGRGNNEQFF | TGTGCCAGTAGTACGGCTAGCGGGAGAGGGAACAATGAGCAGTTCTTC
- | TRBJ2-7 | - | TRBV27 | CASRYGQNTYEQYF | TGTGCCAGCAGGTACGGACAGAACACCTACGAGCAGTACTTC
- | TRBJ2-7 | - | TRBV28 | CASRTGSYEQYF | TGTGCCAGCAGGACAGGCTCCTACGAGCAGTACTTC
TRBD1 | TRBJ1-5 | - | TRBV28 | CASSGTGVGQPQHF | TGTGCCAGCAGTGGTACAGGGGTAGGACAGCCCCAGCATTTT
- | TRBJ1-1 | - | TRBV7-9 | CASSLKRMNTEAFF | TGTGCCAGCAGCTTAAAGAGGATGAACACTGAAGCTTTCTTT
TRBD2 | TRBJ2-1 | - | TRBV11-2 | CASIPGAGGPLFSYNEQFF | TGTGCCAGCATCCCAGGGGCGGGAGGACCGTTATTTTCCTACAATGAGCAGTTCTTC
TRBD1 | TRBJ2-7 | - | TRBV18 | CASSFGTGHYEQYF | TGTGCCAGCTCATTCGGGACAGGACACTACGAGCAGTACTTC
- | TRBJ1-1 | - | TRBV9 | CASSKGRVNTEAFF | TGTGCCAGCAGCAAGGGGAGGGTGAACACTGAAGCTTTCTTT
- | TRBJ2-2 | - | TRBV9 | CASRPGTMLSGELFF | TGTGCCAGCAGACCCGGGACAATGCTCTCCGGGGAGCTGTTTTTT
- | TRBJ2-1 | - | TRBV7-2 | CASSSQGNEQFF | TGTGCCAGCAGCTCACAGGGAAATGAGCAGTTCTTC
- | TRBJ2-5 | few | TRBV18 | CASSPQGPKQDTQYF | TGTGCCAGCTCACCGCAGGGACCGAAGCAAGACACCCAGTACTTC
TRBD1 | TRBJ2-7 | few | TRBV19 | CASSISQGYEQYF | TGTGCCAGTAGTATATCACAGGGGTACGAGCAGTACTTC
TRBD1 | TRBJ1-1 | - | TRBV19 | CASSAIRQGYTEAFF | TGTGCCAGTAGTGCAATTCGACAGGGGTACACTGAAGCTTTCTTT
- | TRBJ1-1 | - | TRBV5-4 | CASSLDVGRNTEAFF | TGTGCCAGCAGCCTCGATGTAGGGAGGAACACTGAAGCTTTCTTT
- | TRBJ2-7 | - | TRBV7-9 | CASSQGSGDIPSYEQYF | TGTGCCAGCAGCCAAGGGTCGGGGGACATCCCCTCCTACGAGCAGTACTTC
- | TRBJ2-3 | - | TRBV5-6 | CASSLGFTGSTDTQYF | TGTGCCAGCAGCTTAGGGTTTACGGGGAGCACAGATACGCAGTATTTT
TRBD2 | TRBJ2-1 | once | TRBV14 | CASSPGRQTSGLAGETRIF | TGTGCCAGCAGCCCCGGGAGGCAAACGTCGGGACTAGCGGGTGAGACCCGGATCTTC
- | TRBJ2-7 | - | TRBV6-6 | CASSYSKKGEQYF | TGTGCCAGCAGTTACTCGAAAAAGGGAGAGCAGTACTTC
TRBD2 | TRBJ2-2 | - | TRBV29-1 | CSARTSGLTGELFF | TGCAGCGCCCGGACTAGCGGACTCACCGGGGAGCTGTTTTTT
- | TRBJ1-2 | - | TRBV19 | CASSGQQQNYGYTF | TGTGCCAGTAGTGGACAACAACAGAACTATGGCTACACCTTC
- | TRBJ1-1 | few | TRBV7-9 | CASSREGAEAFF | TGTGCCAGCAGCCGCGAAGGGGCCGAAGCTTTCTTT
- | TRBJ2-1 | - | TRBV9 | CASSSTNREQFF | TGTGCCAGCAGCTCCACTAACCGTGAGCAGTTCTTC
- | TRBJ2-5 | - | TRBV7-3 | CASSLSAGSETQYF | TGTGCCAGCAGCTTATCGGCAGGATCGGAGACCCAGTACTTC